This T cell receptor (beta chain) was sequenced in a study of blood T cell repertoires in COVID-19. Study-level information: Sources were T cells, B-cell-depleted T cells, or PBMCs; the material itself was cDNA or gDNA.

The V gene end was trimmed by 2 bases and the J gene end by 7 bases; junction bases not matched to a gene: 10. CDR1 SGHTA and CDR2 FQGNSA come from the germline V gene. The CDR3 is made up of 18 amino acids. This table comes from immunoSEQ multiplex PCR, and its TCRdb copy is limited to in-frame clones, with some not included. The sample lists 200,000 or so clones, 87% occurring once. The chain joins TRBV7-2 to TRBJ2-1; TRBD2 matches 14 bases. The sample comprised PBMCs or T cells enriched from blood (not recorded which). This clonotype was obtained from a man under 40 who had recovered from COVID-19. The CDR3 region has the DNA TGTGCCAGCAGCTTACTTTCTTGGGGACTAGCGGGAGTTAATGAGCAGTTCTTC. Protein sequence: CASSLLSWGLAGVNEQFF. The full variable domain, with the rest looked up from reference TRBV7-2 and TRBJ2-1, is GAGVSQSPSNKVTEKGKDVELRCDPISGHTALYWYRQSLGQGLEFLIYFQGNSAPDKSGLPSDRFSAERTGGSVSTLTIQRTQQEDSAVYLCASSLLSWGLAGVNEQFFGPGTRLTVL.